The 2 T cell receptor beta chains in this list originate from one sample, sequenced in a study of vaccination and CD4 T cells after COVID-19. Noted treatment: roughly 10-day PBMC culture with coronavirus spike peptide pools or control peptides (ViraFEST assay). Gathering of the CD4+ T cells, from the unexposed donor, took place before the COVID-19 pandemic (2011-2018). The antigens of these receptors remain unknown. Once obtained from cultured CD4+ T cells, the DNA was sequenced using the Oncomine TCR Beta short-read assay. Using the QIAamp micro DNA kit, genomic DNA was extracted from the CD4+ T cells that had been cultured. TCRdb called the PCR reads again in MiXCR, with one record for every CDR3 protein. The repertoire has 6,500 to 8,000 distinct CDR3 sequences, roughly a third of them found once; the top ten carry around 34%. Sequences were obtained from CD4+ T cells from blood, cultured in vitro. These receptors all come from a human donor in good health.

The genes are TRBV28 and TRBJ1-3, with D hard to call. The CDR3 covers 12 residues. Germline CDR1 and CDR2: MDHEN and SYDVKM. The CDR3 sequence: CASNGAGNTIYF. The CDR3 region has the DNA TGTGCTTCAAACGGGGCTGGAAACACCATATATTTT.

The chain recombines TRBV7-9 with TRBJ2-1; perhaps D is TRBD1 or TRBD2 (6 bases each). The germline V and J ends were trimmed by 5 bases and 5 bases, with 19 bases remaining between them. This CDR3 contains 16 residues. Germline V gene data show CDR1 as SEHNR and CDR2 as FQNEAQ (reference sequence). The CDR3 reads CASSHGARGLDNEQFF. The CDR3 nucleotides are TGTGCCAGCAGCCACGGGGCCCGGGGGCTCGACAATGAGCAGTTCTTC.